This T cell receptor (beta chain) was found in a study of blood T cell repertoires in COVID-19. Assay: immunoSEQ multiplex PCR; the TCRdb copy retains only in-frame clones and omits some. The data contain some 300,000 clones, around 87% of them singletons. In Seattle, patients joined the study during active infection and were tracked longitudinally. Sequenced input: peripheral blood. The clonotype was recovered from a middle-aged woman with COVID-19, enrolled during active disease.

This CDR3 reads CSAGGRRYGYTF. The CDR3, as DNA: TGCAGCGCCGGGGGGCGCCGCTATGGCTACACCTTC. The rearrangement joins TRBV29-1 to TRBJ1-2; D may be TRBD1 (6 bases). The germline CDR1 and CDR2 sequences are SQVTM and ANQGSEA. The V and J ends lost 7 bases and 4 bases respectively, with 13 bases between them. The CDR3 contains 12 residues.